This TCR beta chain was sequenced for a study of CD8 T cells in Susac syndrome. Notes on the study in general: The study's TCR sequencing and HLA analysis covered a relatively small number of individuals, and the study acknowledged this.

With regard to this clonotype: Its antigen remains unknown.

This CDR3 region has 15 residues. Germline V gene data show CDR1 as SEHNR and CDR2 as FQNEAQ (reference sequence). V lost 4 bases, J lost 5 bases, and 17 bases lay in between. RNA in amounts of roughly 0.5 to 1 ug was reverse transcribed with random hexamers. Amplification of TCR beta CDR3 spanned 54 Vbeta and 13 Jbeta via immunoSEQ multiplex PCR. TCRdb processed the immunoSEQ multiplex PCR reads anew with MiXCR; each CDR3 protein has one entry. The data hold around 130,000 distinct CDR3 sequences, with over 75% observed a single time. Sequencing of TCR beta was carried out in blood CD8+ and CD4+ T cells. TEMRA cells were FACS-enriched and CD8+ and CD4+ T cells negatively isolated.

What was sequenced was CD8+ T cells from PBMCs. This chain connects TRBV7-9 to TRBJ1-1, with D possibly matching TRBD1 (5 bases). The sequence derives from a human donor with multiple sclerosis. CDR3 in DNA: TGTGCCAGCAGCTCCGGGGCGGCAGGGTATACTGAAGCTTTCTTT. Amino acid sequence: CASSSGAAGYTEAFF.